These T cell receptor beta chains were read from a single sample in a study of identical twins. TCRdb re-analysed the 5' RACE reads in MiXCR, keeping a single row per CDR3 protein. The sample includes around 650,000 distinct CDR3 sequences, roughly 7.2% of them seen just once. This sample also belongs to another study, concerning yellow fever vaccine responses in identical twins.

The specimen sequenced was PBMCs. These receptors were collected from a woman aged 18-29 years in good health. CDR3s include the opening cysteine and the closing phenylalanine or tryptophan. The D gene is left open where the match is weak. Clone size, where shown, is once, few, many, or a class for clones that have expanded.

TRBV20-1	TRBD1	TRBJ1-6	-	CSARGQGAGYSPLHF	TGCAGTGCTAGAGGACAGGGGGCCGGGTATTCACCCCTCCACTTT
TRBV7-9	-	TRBJ1-4	few	CASSPWDGKLFF	TGTGCCAGCAGCCCGTGGGATGGAAAACTGTTTTTT
TRBV3-1	-	TRBJ1-2	many	CASSQDGRPNYGYTF	TGTGCCAGCAGCCAAGATGGTCGGCCTAACTATGGCTACACCTTC
TRBV28	TRBD1	TRBJ2-7	-	CASSFPPGQGARTYEQYF	TGTGCCAGCAGTTTCCCGCCAGGGCAGGGGGCGCGCACCTACGAGCAGTACTTC
TRBV28	-	TRBJ2-6	-	CASSPSVAGANVLTF	TGTGCCAGCAGTCCCTCGGTCGCTGGGGCCAACGTCCTGACTTTC
TRBV29-1	-	TRBJ2-7	-	CSVIIAYEQYF	TGCAGCGTGATAATCGCCTACGAGCAGTACTTC
TRBV6-1	TRBD2	TRBJ2-5	few	CASSLLAGGFQETQYF	TGTGCCAGCAGCCTACTAGCGGGGGGATTCCAAGAGACCCAGTACTTC
TRBV29-1	TRBD1	TRBJ1-2	many	CSVPLLRDREQTNYGYTF	TGCAGCGTTCCCCTGCTCCGGGACAGGGAGCAGACTAACTATGGCTACACCTTC
TRBV3-1	TRBD2	TRBJ2-1	-	CASSPGTSGRRYNEQFF	TGTGCCAGCAGCCCCGGGACTAGCGGGAGAAGATACAATGAGCAGTTCTTC
TRBV6-2/TRBV6-3	TRBD2	TRBJ2-1	many	CASSLGLAGTYNEQFF	TGTGCCAGCAGTTTAGGACTAGCGGGAACCTACAATGAGCAGTTCTTC
TRBV2	-	TRBJ2-2	-	CASTEWGPTGELFF	TGTGCCAGCACCGAGTGGGGCCCCACCGGGGAGCTGTTTTTT